This T cell receptor beta chain was retrieved from a study of blood T cell repertoires in COVID-19 (dated by TCRdb to 2020 to 2021). Study-level background: The collaborator samples originated in the United States, Italy and Spain and spanned the acute and convalescent phases of COVID-19. HLA class I and class II types, where available, came from metadata supplied by the sample provider rather than from assay-based typing. A de-identified subject ID, COVID-19 status, age in years and sex were almost always included in the sample metadata. Deeply sampled blood TCRbeta repertoires from subjects exposed to, actively infected with, or recovered from COVID-19 were included in the dataset. The prospective study material was composed of cDNA or gDNA derived from T cells, B-cell-depleted T cells, or PBMCs. The repertoires were made available in a free public database intended to serve as a resource for research on the immune response to SARS-CoV-2. Samples came from the ongoing ImmuneRACE study (first 160 participants) plus 1,254 subjects from 6 global collaborators. General conclusions and limits of the study: Clinical and demographic metadata were provided uncurated, with the amount varying by source and participant.

The immunoSEQ Assay, a bias-controlled multiplex PCR, was used to amplify TCRbeta CDR3 regions from genomic DNA. As for how the authors treated the data: The number of nucleated cells in each sample was estimated by amplification of reference gene primers within the assay. Sequence reads were collapsed and filtered to measure the absolute abundance of every unique TCRbeta CDR3 rearrangement. For each sample, productive Simpson clonality was calculated by taking the square root of Simpson's diversity index across productive rearrangements. TCRdb holds this immuneACCESS table with in-frame rearrangements only. Some clones are missing; in checked studies, unresolved V genes explain under half, and the rest has no known cause. V, J and clone size were drawn from that table, and D and trimming were deduced from the DNA. The sample data list more than 200,000 clones, and 70% to 90% of these were observed just once. The ten largest clones add up to approximately 1.5% of the sample.

Participants in the prospective study were aged about 18 to 100 years, lived in 20 to 30 United States geographic areas, and enrolled through a virtual design. In the prospective study, participants were assigned to cohorts based on the clinical history participants reported in a screening survey and a study questionnaire. Recovered participants in ImmuneRACE Cohort 3 were defined by two consecutive negative NP/OP PCR tests, clearance by a healthcare professional, or resolution of symptoms. Each participant in the prospective study had whole blood, serum and a nasopharyngeal or oropharyngeal swab collected by mobile phlebotomists. Prospective study participants could optionally give additional blood draws and questionnaires over an approximately 2-month period. Before DNA extraction, prospective study blood samples were shipped either frozen or at room temperature. As encoded in the germline V gene, CDR1 is SGDLS while CDR2 is YYNGEE. From V the trimming removes 3 bases and from J it removes 2 bases, while the gene matches leave 4 bases of the junction unaccounted for. Measured from the cysteine to the phenylalanine, the CDR3 is 14 residues long. Only CDR3 DNA remains: 42 bases, in frame from the first base.

This clone was counted between two and nine times. It has no known antigen specificity. No clone much larger than this one lies a single base away; base qualities are absent. Rearrangement joined TRBV9 to TRBJ1-1; 7 central nucleotides agree with TRBD1. The receptor comes from a woman aged 45 to 65 who had recovered from COVID-19. The sample comprised PBMCs or T cells enriched from blood (not recorded which). The CDR3 region: CASSAGTDNTEAFF. At the DNA level, the sequence is TGTGCCAGCAGCGCTGGGACAGACAACACTGAAGCTTTCTTT. This CDR3, with the reference TRBV9 and TRBJ1-1 proteins standing in past its ends, gives the full variable domain DSGVTQTPKHLITATGQRVTLRCSPRSGDLSVYWYQQSLDQGLQFLIQYYNGEERAKGNILERFSAQQFPDLHSELNLSSLELGDSALYFCASSAGTDNTEAFFGQGTRLTVV.